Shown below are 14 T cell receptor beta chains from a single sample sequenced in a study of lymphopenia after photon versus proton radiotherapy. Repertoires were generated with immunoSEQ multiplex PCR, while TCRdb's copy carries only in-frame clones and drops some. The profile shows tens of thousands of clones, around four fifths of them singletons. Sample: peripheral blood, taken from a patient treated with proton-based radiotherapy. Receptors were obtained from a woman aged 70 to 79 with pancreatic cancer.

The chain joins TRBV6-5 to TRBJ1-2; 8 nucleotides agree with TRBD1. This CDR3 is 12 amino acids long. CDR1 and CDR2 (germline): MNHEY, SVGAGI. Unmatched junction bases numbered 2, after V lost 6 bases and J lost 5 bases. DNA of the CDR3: TGTGCCAGCAGCGGACAGGGTTATGGCTACACCTTC. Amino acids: CASSGQGYGYTF.

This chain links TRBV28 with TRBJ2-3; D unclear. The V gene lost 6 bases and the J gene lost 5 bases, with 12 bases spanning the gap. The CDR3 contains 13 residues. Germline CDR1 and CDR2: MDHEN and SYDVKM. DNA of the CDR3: TGTGCCAGCAGCCCTAATCGAGGAGATACGCAGTATTTT. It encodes CASSPNRGDTQYF.

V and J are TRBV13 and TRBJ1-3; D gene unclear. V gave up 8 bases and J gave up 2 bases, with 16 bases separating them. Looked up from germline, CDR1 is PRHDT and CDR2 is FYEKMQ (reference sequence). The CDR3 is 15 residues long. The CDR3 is CASSSEGRTGNTIYF. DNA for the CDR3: TGTGCCAGCTCTTCTGAGGGTCGAACTGGAAACACCATATATTTT.

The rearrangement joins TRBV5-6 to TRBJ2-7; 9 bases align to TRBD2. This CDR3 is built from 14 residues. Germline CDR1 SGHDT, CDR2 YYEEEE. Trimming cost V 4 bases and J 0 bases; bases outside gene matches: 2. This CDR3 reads CASSLSGSSYEQYF. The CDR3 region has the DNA TGTGCCAGCAGCCTTAGCGGGAGCTCCTACGAGCAGTACTTC.

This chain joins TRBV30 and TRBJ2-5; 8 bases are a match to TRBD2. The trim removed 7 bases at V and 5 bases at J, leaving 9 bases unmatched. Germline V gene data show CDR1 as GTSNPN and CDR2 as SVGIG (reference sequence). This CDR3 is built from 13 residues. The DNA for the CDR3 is TGTGCCTACGGGGGGGGCTCCTGGGAGACCCAGTACTTC. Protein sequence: CAYGGGSWETQYF.

The CDR3 DNA reads TGTGCCAGTAGTATAGGGGGGAGCTATGGCTACACCTTC. It translates to CASSIGGSYGYTF. The J gene is TRBJ1-2, the V gene TRBV19; D is possibly TRBD1 (5 bases). This CDR3 region has 13 residues. Trimming removed 1 base from V and 4 bases from J, with 7 bases in between. In germline, CDR1 is LNHDA, CDR2 SQIVND (reference sequence).

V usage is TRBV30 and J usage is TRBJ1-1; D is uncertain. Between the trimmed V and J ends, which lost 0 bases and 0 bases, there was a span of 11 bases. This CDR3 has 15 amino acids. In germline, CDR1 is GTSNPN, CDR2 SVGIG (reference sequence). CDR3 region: CAWSVRGQLNTEAFF. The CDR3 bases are TGTGCCTGGAGTGTACGCGGTCAGCTGAACACTGAAGCTTTCTTT.

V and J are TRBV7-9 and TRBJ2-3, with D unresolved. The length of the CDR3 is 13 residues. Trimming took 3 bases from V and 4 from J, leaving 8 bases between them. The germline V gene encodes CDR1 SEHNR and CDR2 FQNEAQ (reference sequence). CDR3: CASSFPSSDTQYF. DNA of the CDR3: TGTGCCAGCAGCTTCCCTTCGTCAGATACGCAGTATTTT.

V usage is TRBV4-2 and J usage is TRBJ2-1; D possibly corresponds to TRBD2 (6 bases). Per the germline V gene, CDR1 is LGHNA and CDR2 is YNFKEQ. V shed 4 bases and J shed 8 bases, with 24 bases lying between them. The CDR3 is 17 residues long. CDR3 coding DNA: TGTGCCAGCAGCCCTTTAGGGTCCCGGGAGTCCCCCGATGAGCAGTTCTTC. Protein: CASSPLGSRESPDEQFF.

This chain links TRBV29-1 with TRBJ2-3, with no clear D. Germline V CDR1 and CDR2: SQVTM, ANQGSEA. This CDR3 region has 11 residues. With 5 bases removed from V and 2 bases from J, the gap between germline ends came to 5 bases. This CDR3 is CSVTYTDTQYF. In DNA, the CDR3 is TGCAGCGTTACCTACACAGATACGCAGTATTTT.

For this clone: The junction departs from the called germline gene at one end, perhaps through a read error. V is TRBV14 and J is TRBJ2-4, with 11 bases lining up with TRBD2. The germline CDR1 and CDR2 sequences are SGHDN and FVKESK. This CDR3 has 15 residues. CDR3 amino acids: CVSSQGGTSGNIQYF. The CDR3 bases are TGTGTCAGCAGCCAAGGGGGGACTAGCGGAAACATTCAGTACTTC.

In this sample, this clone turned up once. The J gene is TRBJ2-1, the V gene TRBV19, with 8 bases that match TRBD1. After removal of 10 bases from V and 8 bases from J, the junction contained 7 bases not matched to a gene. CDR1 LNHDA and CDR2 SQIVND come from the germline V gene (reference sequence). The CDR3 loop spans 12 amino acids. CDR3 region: CATTDRVDEQFF. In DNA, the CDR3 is TGTGCCACCACGGACAGGGTTGATGAGCAGTTCTTC.

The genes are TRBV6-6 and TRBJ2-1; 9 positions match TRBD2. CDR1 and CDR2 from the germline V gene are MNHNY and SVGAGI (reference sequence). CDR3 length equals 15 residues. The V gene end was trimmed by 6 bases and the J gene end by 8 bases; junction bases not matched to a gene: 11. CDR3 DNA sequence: TGTGCCAGCAGCCCTTTTCTAGCGGGACGGGATGAGCAGTTCTTC. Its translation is CASSPFLAGRDEQFF.

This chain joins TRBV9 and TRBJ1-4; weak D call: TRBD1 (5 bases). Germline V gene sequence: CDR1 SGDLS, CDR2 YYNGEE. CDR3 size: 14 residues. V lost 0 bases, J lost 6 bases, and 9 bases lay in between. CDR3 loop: CASSVAEGDEKLFF. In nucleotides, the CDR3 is TGTGCCAGCAGCGTAGCCGAAGGGGATGAAAAACTGTTTTTT.